This TCR beta chain was profiled in a study of blood T cell repertoires in COVID-19. Study overall: COVID-19 samples from acute and convalescent phases originated in the United States, Italy and Spain. The analysed material was cDNA or gDNA that came from T cells, B-cell-depleted T cells, or PBMCs.

Authors' analysis steps: Amplifying reference gene primers gave estimates of nucleated cell counts. TCRdb keeps only in-frame clones here, not all; method: immunoSEQ multiplex PCR. For V, J and clone size, that table is used; D and trimming come from the DNA. The table includes about 150,000 clones, about four fifths detected once. Germline V lookup: CDR1 SNHLY, CDR2 FYNNEI. This CDR3 has 15 amino acids. Trimming took 5 bases from V and 6 from J; bases not matched to a gene: 5. V gene TRBV2 combines with J gene TRBJ1-6; 9 nucleotides line up with TRBD1. The origin of this receptor is a woman aged 55-70 years with acute or convalescent COVID-19. The sequenced sample consisted of peripheral blood. In DNA form, the CDR3 reads TGTGCCAGCAGTACAAACAGGGGGCCTAATTCACCCCTCCACTTT. This encodes CASSTNRGPNSPLHF.